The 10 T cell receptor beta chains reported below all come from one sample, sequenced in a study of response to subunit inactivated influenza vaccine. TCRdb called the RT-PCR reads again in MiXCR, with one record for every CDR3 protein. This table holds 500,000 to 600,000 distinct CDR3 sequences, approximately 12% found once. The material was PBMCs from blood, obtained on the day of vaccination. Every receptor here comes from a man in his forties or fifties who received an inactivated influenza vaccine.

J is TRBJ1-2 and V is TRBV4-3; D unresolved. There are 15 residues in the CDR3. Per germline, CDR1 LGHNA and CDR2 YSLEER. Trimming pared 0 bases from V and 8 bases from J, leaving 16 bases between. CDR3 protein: CASSQDWPTGYGYTF. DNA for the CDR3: TGCGCCAGCAGCCAAGATTGGCCTACGGGGTACGGCTACACCTTC.

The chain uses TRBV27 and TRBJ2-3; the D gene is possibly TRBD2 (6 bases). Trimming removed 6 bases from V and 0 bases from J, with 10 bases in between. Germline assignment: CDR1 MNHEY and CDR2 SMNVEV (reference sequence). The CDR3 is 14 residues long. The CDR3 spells CASRLGTSTDTQYF. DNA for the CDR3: TGTGCCAGCAGGCTTGGGACTAGCACAGATACGCAGTATTTT.

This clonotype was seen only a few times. The chain's CDR3 is CASSYSRGYSGTVPSSYNEQFF. In nucleotides, the CDR3 is TGTGCCAGCAGTTACTCGAGAGGGTACAGCGGGACCGTCCCTAGCTCCTACAATGAGCAGTTCTTC. The chain links TRBV6-2 or TRBV6-3 to TRBJ2-1; 7 bases align to TRBD2. This CDR3 spans 22 amino acids. CDR1 MNHEY and CDR2 SVGEGT come from the germline V gene. V lost 0 bases to trimming and J lost 0 bases; unmatched junction nucleotides: 20.

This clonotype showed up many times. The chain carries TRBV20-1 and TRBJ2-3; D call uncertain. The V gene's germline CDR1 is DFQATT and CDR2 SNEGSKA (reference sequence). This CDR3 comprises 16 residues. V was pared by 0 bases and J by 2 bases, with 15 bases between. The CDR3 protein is CSARDMKGPPTDTQYF. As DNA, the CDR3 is TGCAGTGCTAGAGATATGAAGGGCCCTCCCACAGATACGCAGTATTTT.

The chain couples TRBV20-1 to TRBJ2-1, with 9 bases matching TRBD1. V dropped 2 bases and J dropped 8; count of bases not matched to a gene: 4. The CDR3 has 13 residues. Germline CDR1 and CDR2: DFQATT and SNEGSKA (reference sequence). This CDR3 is CSARTGTGYEQFF. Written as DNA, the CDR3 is TGCAGTGCTAGAACCGGGACAGGGTATGAGCAGTTCTTC.

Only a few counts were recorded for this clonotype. This CDR3 reads CASSQGHSTTNEKLFF. CDR3 DNA: TGTGCCAGCAGCCAAGGACATTCAACAACTAATGAAAAACTGTTTTTT. V is TRBV4-2 and J is TRBJ1-4; D is unclear. The CDR3 contains 16 residues. Trimming shortened V by 1 base and J by 0 bases, and 9 bases separated the two germline ends. Germline values: CDR1 LGHNA, CDR2 YNFKEQ.

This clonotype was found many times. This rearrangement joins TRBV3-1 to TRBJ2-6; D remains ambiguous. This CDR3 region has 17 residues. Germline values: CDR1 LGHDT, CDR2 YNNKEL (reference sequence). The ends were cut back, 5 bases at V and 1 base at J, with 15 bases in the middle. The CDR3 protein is CASSTRLVSSGANVLTF. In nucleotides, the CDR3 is TGTGCCAGCAGCACCCGACTGGTGTCTTCTGGGGCCAACGTCCTGACTTTC.

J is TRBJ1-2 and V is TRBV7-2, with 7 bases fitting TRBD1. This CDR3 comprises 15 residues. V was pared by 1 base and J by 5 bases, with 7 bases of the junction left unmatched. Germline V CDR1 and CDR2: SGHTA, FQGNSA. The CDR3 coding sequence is TGTGCCAGCAGCTTAGAAAGGGGGCCATCATATGGCTACACCTTC. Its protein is CASSLERGPSYGYTF.

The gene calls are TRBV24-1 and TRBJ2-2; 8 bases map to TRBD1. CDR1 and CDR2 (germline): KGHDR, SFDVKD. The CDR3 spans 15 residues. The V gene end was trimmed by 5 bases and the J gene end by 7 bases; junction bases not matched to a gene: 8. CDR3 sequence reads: CATSALQGAGGELFF. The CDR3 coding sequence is TGTGCCACCAGTGCGTTGCAGGGGGCTGGCGGGGAGCTGTTTTTT.

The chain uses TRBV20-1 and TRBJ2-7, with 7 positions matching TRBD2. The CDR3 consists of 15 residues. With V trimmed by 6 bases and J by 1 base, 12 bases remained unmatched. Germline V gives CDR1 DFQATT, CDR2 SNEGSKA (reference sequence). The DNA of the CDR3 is TGCAGTGCCAGTCTAGGGGAGGGGCCATCCTACGAGCAGTACTTC. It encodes CSASLGEGPSYEQYF.